This TCR beta chain comes out of a study of T cell responses to AZD1222 COVID-19 vaccine. Study results and caveats: At baseline, seropositivity was found in only 5 to 7 AZD1222 recipients. Females made up more of the donors, who were largely white British, and clonal diversity may have come out too low.

Trimming took 1 base from V and 4 from J; bases not matched to a gene: 6. This CDR3 is built from 16 residues. Germline CDR1 is LGHDT and CDR2 is YNNKEL (reference sequence). About this clone: Its antigen is unknown.

Sequencing was performed with immunoSEQ multiplex PCR; in TCRdb, only in-frame clones are kept and a portion is missing. This table holds 100,000 or so clones, 82% found once. This material consisted of peripheral blood, taken on day 0 of AZD1222 vaccination. This chain joins TRBV3-1 (or the pseudogene TRBV3-2) and TRBJ1-4; 7 nucleotides line up with TRBD1. This sequence was found in an adult in good health. CDR3 sequence: CASSQAPGQVNEKLFF. CDR3 nucleotides: TGTGCCAGCAGCCAAGCTCCAGGACAGGTTAATGAAAAACTGTTTTTT.